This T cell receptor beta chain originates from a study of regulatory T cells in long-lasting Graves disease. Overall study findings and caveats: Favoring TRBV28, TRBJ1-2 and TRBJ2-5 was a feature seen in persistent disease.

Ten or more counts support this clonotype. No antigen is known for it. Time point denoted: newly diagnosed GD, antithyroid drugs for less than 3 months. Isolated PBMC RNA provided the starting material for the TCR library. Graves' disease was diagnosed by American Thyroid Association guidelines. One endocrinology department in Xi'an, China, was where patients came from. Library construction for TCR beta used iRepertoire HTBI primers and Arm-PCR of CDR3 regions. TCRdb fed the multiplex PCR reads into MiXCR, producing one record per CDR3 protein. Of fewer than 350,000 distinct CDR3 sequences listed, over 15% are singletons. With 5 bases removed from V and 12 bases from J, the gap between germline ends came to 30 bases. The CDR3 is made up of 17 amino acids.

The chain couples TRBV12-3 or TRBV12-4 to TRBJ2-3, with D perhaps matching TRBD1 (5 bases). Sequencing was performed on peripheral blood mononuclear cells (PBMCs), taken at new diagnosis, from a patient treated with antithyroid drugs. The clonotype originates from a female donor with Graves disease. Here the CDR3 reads CASSGEWGPFLPVVQYF. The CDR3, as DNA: TGTGCCAGCAGTGGGGAATGGGGCCCCTTTCTTCCCGTTGTTCAGTATTTT.